This passage covers 8 T cell receptor beta chains from one sample sequenced in a study of cytomegalovirus exposure and HLA in healthy donors. Both 60 Vbeta primers and 13 Jbeta primers went into the PCR. Only in-frame clones appear in the TCRdb table, and some are missing; sequencing was by immunoSEQ multiplex PCR. The table has some 160,000 clones, about four fifths seen once; the top ten hold roughly 0.5%. The sample comprised PBMCs. These receptors came from a woman aged 45 to 65 in good health and CMV-seronegative.

The rearrangement links TRBV9 to TRBJ1-2; D is undetermined. Looked up from germline, CDR1 is SGDLS and CDR2 is YYNGEE. Trimming pared 0 bases from V and 2 bases from J, leaving 8 bases between. The length of the CDR3 is 14 residues. The CDR3 sequence is CASSVASFNYGYTF. CDR3 bases: TGTGCCAGCAGCGTAGCTTCTTTCAACTATGGCTACACCTTC.

This clone was picked up a small number of times. The chain couples TRBV2 to TRBJ2-1, with D perhaps matching TRBD2 (5 bases). This CDR3 region has 15 residues. V lost 5 bases to trimming and J lost 1 base, with 12 bases between them. Germline V CDR1 and CDR2: SNHLY, FYNNEI. The CDR3 is CASSKDFLSYNEQFF. The DNA for the CDR3 is TGTGCCAGCAGTAAGGACTTCCTATCCTACAATGAGCAGTTCTTC. The full variable domain, with the rest looked up from reference TRBV2 and TRBJ2-1, is EPEVTQTPSHQVTQMGQEVILRCVPISNHLYFYWYRQILGQKVEFLVSFYNNEISEKSEIFDDQFSVERPDGSNFTLKIRSTKLEDSAMYFCASSKDFLSYNEQFFGPGTRLTVL.

This CDR3 is CASSSTGERAYNEQFF. The DNA of the CDR3 is TGTGCCAGCAGCTCCACGGGGGAACGAGCCTACAATGAGCAGTTCTTC. This sequence joins TRBV11-2 and TRBJ2-1; tentatively, D is TRBD2 (6 bases). Trimming removed 4 bases from V and 2 bases from J, with 15 bases in between. Germline V CDR1 and CDR2: SGHAT, FQNNGV. The CDR3 has 16 amino acids.

The gene calls are TRBV5-1 and TRBJ2-4, with 9 bases that match TRBD1. V lost 3 bases to trimming and J lost 8 bases; unmatched junction nucleotides: 6. Germline V gives CDR1 SGHRS, CDR2 YFSETQ. The CDR3 runs to 14 residues. The CDR3 loop reads CASSWTGVGDIQYF. The CDR3 nucleotides are TGCGCCAGCAGCTGGACAGGGGTGGGAGACATTCAGTACTTC.

The V and J genes are TRBV2 and TRBJ1-4, with 8 bases matching TRBD1. Germline V lookup: CDR1 SNHLY, CDR2 FYNNEI. The length of the CDR3 is 16 residues. After removal of 5 bases from V and 7 bases from J, the junction contained 12 bases not matched to a gene. The CDR3 sequence: CASSNGQGALGEKLFF. In nucleotides, the CDR3 is TGTGCCAGCAGTAATGGGCAGGGGGCATTGGGTGAAAAACTGTTTTTT.

This clone appeared a single time. The chain combines TRBV4-3 with TRBJ2-2; TRBD2 agrees at 8 bases. With V trimmed by 4 bases and J by 6 bases, 4 bases remained unmatched. The V gene's germline CDR1 is LGHNA and CDR2 YSLEER. CDR3 size: 14 residues. The CDR3 loop reads CASSPGGAPGELFF. The CDR3, as DNA: TGCGCCAGCAGCCCGGGGGGGGCCCCCGGGGAGCTGTTTTTT.

This clone has a single count. At one end, the junction sequence differs from germline, possibly due to a read error. V is TRBV7-7 and J is TRBJ2-5; 7 bases are a match to TRBD2. Germline lookup yields CDR1 SSHAT and CDR2 FNYEAQ (reference sequence). The CDR3 consists of 15 residues. CDR3 region: CASSFGLGAQETQYF. DNA for the CDR3: TGTGCTAGCAGCTTCGGACTAGGGGCCCAAGAGACCCAGTACTTC.

This clone was detected only once. This chain uses TRBV4-3 with TRBJ2-5, with D hard to call. V dropped 3 bases and J dropped 0 bases, with 17 bases sitting between them. This CDR3 has 17 residues. The germline CDR1 and CDR2 sequences are LGHNA and YSLEER. CDR3 DNA: TGCGCCAGCAGCCAGGCCGCAAATCTCAATTACCAAGAGACCCAGTACTTC. Translating gives CASSQAANLNYQETQYF.